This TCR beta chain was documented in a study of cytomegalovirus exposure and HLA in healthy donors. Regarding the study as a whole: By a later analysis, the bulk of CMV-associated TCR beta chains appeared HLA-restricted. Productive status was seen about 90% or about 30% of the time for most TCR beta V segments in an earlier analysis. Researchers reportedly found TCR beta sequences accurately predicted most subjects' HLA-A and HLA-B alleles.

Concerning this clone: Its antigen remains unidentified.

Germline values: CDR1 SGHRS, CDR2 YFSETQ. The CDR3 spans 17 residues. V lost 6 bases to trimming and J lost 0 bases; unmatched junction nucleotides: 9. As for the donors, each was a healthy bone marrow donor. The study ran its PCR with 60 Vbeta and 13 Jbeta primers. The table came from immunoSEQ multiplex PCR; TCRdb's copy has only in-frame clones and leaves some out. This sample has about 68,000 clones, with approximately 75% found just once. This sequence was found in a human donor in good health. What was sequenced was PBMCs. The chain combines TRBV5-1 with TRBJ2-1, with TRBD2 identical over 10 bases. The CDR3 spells CASKRGGSFSSYNEQFF. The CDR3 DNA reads TGCGCCAGCAAGCGGGGGGGCTCCTTTAGCTCCTACAATGAGCAGTTCTTC.